A selection of T cell receptor beta chains follows, all from one sample in a study of CD8 T cells in Susac syndrome. TCRdb re-analysed the immunoSEQ multiplex PCR reads in MiXCR, keeping a single row per CDR3 protein. The table has more than 200,000 distinct CDR3 sequences, about 94% seen once. Material for sequencing was CD4+ T cells from PBMCs. These receptors all stem from a human donor with Susac syndrome. CDR3s include the opening cysteine and the closing phenylalanine or tryptophan. A D gene is named only where the DNA matches it firmly. Size values are once, few and many counts, or a class for expanded clones, and some rows have none.

clone_size j_call d_call v_call cdr3_nt cdr3_aa
once TRBJ1-5 TRBD1 TRBV6-2/TRBV6-3 TGTGCCAGCGGGGAACAGGGGGCGAGTCAGCCCCAGCATTTT CASGEQGASQPQHF
. TRBJ2-2 . TRBV2 TGTGCCAGCAGTGAAAGAACCGGCGCGGTCGGAGGGCCCGGGGAGCTGTTTTTT CASSERTGAVGGPGELFF
. TRBJ1-2 . TRBV6-5 TGTGCCAGCAGTTACTCGCCGGGCCATGGCTACACCTTC CASSYSPGHGYTF
. TRBJ1-1 . TRBV10-3 TGTGCCACAGGGCTAGGGGCAGGAAACACTGAAGCTTTCTTT CATGLGAGNTEAFF
. TRBJ2-2 . TRBV9 TGTGCCAGCAGCGGGACTACGCTCAACACCGGGGAGCTGTTTTTT CASSGTTLNTGELFF
. TRBJ2-5 . TRBV6-5 TGTGCCAGCAGTTACTCAGTCAATAGGGGGGATGAAGAGACCCAGTACTTC CASSYSVNRGDEETQYF
. TRBJ1-1 . TRBV18 TGTGCCAGCTCACCACGTTCAGAGGGAGGCACTGAAGCTTTCTTT CASSPRSEGGTEAFF
. TRBJ2-1 . TRBV5-1 TGCGCCAGCAGCTTGTTCGGGCAGGGAGGCGATGAGCAGTTCTTC CASSLFGQGGDEQFF
. TRBJ2-5 TRBD1 TRBV19 TGTGCCAGTAGTACACCCGCCAGGGGGGAGACCCAGTACTTC CASSTPARGETQYF
. TRBJ2-7 TRBD1 TRBV29-1 TGCAGCGTTGACTTTGGCGGGACAGGGTACGAGCAGTACTTC CSVDFGGTGYEQYF
. TRBJ1-6 TRBD1 TRBV20-1 TGCAGTGCCCCCGGACAGGGGGATTCACCCCTCCACTTT CSAPGQGDSPLHF
. TRBJ2-7 TRBD2 TRBV7-9 TGTGCCAGCAGCTGGACTAGCGGGGGCTACGAGCAGTACTTC CASSWTSGGYEQYF
. TRBJ2-1 . TRBV19 TGTGCCAGTAGTATGGAGAGTGGGAATGAGCAGTTCTTC CASSMESGNEQFF
. TRBJ1-1 . TRBV4-2 TGTGCCAGCAGCCAAGAAACCGGGAACACTGAAGCTTTCTTT CASSQETGNTEAFF
. TRBJ1-5 . TRBV2 TGTGCCAGCAGACCAGACAGGTATAGCAATCAGCCCCAGCATTTT CASRPDRYSNQPQHF
. TRBJ2-1 TRBD2 TRBV7-3 TGTGCCAGCAGCTATCTAGCGGGGGACTACAATGAGCAGTTCTTC CASSYLAGDYNEQFF
. TRBJ2-4 . TRBV12-3/TRBV12-4 TGTGCCACCTCTCGGGCAGGTAGTTTCGGAAACATTCAGTACTTC CATSRAGSFGNIQYF
. TRBJ1-3 . TRBV30 TGTGCCTGGAGTCCTTACCCCCCCGGAGGAGGCTCTGGAAACACCATATATTTT CAWSPYPPGGGSGNTIYF
. TRBJ2-7 TRBD2 TRBV20-1 TGCAGTGCTGGGACTAGCGGGGGGAACTACGAGCAGTACTTC CSAGTSGGNYEQYF
. TRBJ2-6 TRBD1 TRBV6-1 TGTGCCAGCAGCCGCCGGGACAGGGGATCTGGGGCCAACGTCCTGACTTTC CASSRRDRGSGANVLTF
. TRBJ1-1 . TRBV11-2 TGTGCCAGCAGCATCCAATACACTAACACTGAAGCTTTCTTT CASSIQYTNTEAFF
. TRBJ1-1 . TRBV7-3 TGTGCCAGCAGGGATCCCTCGGCAAGGATGTACACTGAAGCTTTCTTT CASRDPSARMYTEAFF
. TRBJ2-7 TRBD1 TRBV4-3 TGCGCCAGCAGCCAAGAACAGAACAGGGGGCCCTACGAGCAGTACTTC CASSQEQNRGPYEQYF
. TRBJ2-2 TRBD1 TRBV5-5 TGTGCCAGCAGCCGGGACAGGGGGCTTGGCGGGGAGCTGTTTTTT CASSRDRGLGGELFF
few TRBJ1-1 . TRBV29-1 TGCAGTGTTGAAGATCGGGGGAAAGGAGCTTTCTTT CSVEDRGKGAFF
. TRBJ2-7 . TRBV2 TGTGCCAGCAGTGACAGGGTCTCCTACGAGCAGTACTTC CASSDRVSYEQYF
. TRBJ1-4 . TRBV4-3 TGCGCCAGCAGCCAAGATTCAGTTTCCGCTGGAGAAAAACTGTTTTTT CASSQDSVSAGEKLFF
. TRBJ1-2 . TRBV5-1 TGCGCCAGCAAGGATGAAGGGGACTATGGCTACACCTTC CASKDEGDYGYTF
. TRBJ2-4 TRBD1 TRBV10-2 TGCGCCACCGGGACAGGGTCAAACATTCAGTACTTC CATGTGSNIQYF
. TRBJ1-6 TRBD1 TRBV6-2/TRBV6-3 TGTGCCAGCAGTTACTTGCGACAGGGCCTTAATTCACCCCTCCACTTT CASSYLRQGLNSPLHF
. TRBJ2-7 TRBD1 TRBV6-5 TGTGCCAGCAGTCCGACAGGGCCCTACGAGCAGTACTTC CASSPTGPYEQYF
. TRBJ1-5 TRBD1 TRBV20-1 TGCAGTGCTAGCGAACGACAGGGGGCAGAAGATCAGCCCCAGCATTTT CSASERQGAEDQPQHF
. TRBJ1-6 . TRBV9 TGTGCCAGCAGCGTAGGAAATCGCCGGGGGCGGTCACCCCTCCACTTT CASSVGNRRGRSPLHF
. TRBJ1-1 . TRBV6-5 TGTGCCAGCACCAACCGTGAACGGGGGCGAACTGAAGCTTTCTTT CASTNRERGRTEAFF
. TRBJ1-6 TRBD1 TRBV4-3 TGCGCCAGCAGCCAAGATCACGGACAGGGGTTTCATTCACCCCTCCACTTT CASSQDHGQGFHSPLHF
. TRBJ2-5 TRBD1 TRBV24-1 TGTGCCACCAGCAGGGAGACAGGGGAAGAGACCCAGTACTTC CATSRETGEETQYF
. TRBJ2-5 . TRBV10-3 TGTGCCATCAGTGAGACGCAGGAGACCCAGTACTTC CAISETQETQYF
. TRBJ1-2 TRBD1 TRBV9 TGTGCCAGCAGCGTCGGGACAGGGGACAAGGGCTACACCTTC CASSVGTGDKGYTF
. TRBJ2-7 TRBD1 TRBV7-2 TGTGCCAGCAGTCTAACAGGGGGCCACGAGCAGTACTTC CASSLTGGHEQYF
. TRBJ2-1 . TRBV27 TGTGCCAGCAGTTTTCGGGGAGGCAATGAGCAGTTCTTC CASSFRGGNEQFF
. TRBJ2-1 . TRBV4-2 TGTGCCAGCAGCCCAAGATCCCGGGCAGGCTACAATGAGCAGTTCTTC CASSPRSRAGYNEQFF
once TRBJ2-5 . TRBV28 TGTGCCAGCAGTTTAACCGACAGTCAAGAGACCCAGTACTTC CASSLTDSQETQYF
once TRBJ2-6 TRBD1 TRBV5-1 TGCGCCAGCAGGCAAGCAGGGGGATGGGGGGCCAACGTCCTGACTTTC CASRQAGGWGANVLTF
. TRBJ2-3 . TRBV19 TGTGCCAGTAGTATTGCATCGGGTTCCGATACGCAGTATTTT CASSIASGSDTQYF
. TRBJ1-5 . TRBV29-1 TGCAGACAGGGCAATCAGCCCCAGCATTTT CRQGNQPQHF
. TRBJ2-1 TRBD2 TRBV6-5 TGTGCCAGCAGTTCTCTTTTAGCGGGGCTCCAAGGTGAGCAGTTCTTC CASSSLLAGLQGEQFF
. TRBJ1-1 . TRBV19 TGTGCCAGTAAGCCGGGGCAGGGGACTGAAGCTTTCTTT CASKPGQGTEAFF
. TRBJ1-2 . TRBV7-9 TGTGCCAGCAGCTACCCGGGATATGGCTACACCTTC CASSYPGYGYTF